This T cell receptor (beta chain) was recorded in a study of technical replicates of blood from a few donors. Profiling relied on immunoSEQ multiplex PCR, and the TCRdb table lists in-frame clones only, not all of them. The table has 83,000 or so clones, approximately 92% seen once. The CDR3 is made up of 15 amino acids. Per the germline V gene, CDR1 is MNHEY and CDR2 is SMNVEV (reference sequence). V shed 9 bases, J shed 4 bases, and the junction held 14 bases outside the gene matches. The chain carries TRBV27 and TRBJ2-7, with 8 bases lining up with TRBD1. Sample: T cells isolated from PBMCs. The TCR was taken from a human donor in good health. CDR3 in amino acids: CASRRTGTGFYEQYF. In DNA form, the CDR3 reads TGTGCCAGTAGAAGGACCGGGACAGGTTTTTACGAGCAGTACTTC.